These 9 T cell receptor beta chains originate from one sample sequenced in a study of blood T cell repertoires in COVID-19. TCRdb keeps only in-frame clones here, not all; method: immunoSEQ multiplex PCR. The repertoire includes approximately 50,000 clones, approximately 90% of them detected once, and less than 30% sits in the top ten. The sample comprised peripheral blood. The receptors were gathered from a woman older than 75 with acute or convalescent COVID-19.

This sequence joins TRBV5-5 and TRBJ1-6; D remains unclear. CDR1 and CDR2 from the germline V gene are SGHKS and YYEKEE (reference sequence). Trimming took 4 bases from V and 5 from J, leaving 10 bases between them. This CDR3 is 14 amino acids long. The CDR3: CASSPGPDNSPLHF. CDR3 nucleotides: TGTGCCAGCAGCCCGGGTCCCGATAATTCACCCCTCCACTTT.

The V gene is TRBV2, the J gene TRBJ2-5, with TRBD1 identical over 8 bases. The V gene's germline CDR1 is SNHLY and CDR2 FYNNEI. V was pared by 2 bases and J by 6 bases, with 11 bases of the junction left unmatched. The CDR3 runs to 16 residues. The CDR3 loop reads CASSERTGRLGQTQYF. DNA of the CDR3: TGTGCCAGCAGTGAACGGACAGGGCGGTTAGGGCAGACCCAGTACTTC.

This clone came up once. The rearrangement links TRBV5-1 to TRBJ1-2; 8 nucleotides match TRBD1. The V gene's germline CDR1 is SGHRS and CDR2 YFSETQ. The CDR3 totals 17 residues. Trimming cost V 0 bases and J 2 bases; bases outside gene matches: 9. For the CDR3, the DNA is TGCGCCAGCAGCTTGGCCCTTACAGGGGGAGGCAACTATGGCTACACCTTC. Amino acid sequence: CASSLALTGGGNYGYTF.

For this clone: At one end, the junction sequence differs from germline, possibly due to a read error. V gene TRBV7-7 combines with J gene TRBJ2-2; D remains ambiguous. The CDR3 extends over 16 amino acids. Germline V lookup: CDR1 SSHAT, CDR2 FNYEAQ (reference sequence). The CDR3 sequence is CASSILPTPGNGELFF. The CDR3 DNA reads TGTGCTAGCAGTATACTTCCGACCCCGGGTAATGGGGAGCTGTTTTTT. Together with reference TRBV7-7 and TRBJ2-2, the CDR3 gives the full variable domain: GAGVSQSPRYKVTKRGQDVTLRCDPISSHATLYWYQQALGQGPEFLTYFNYEAQPDKSGLPSDRFSAERPEGSISTLTIQRTEQRDSAMYRCASSILPTPGNGELFFGEGSRLTVL.

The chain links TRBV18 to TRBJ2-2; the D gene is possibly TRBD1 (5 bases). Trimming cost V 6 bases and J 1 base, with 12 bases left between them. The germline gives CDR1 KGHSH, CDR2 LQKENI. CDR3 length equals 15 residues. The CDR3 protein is CASSGRTGNTGELFF. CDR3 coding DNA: TGTGCCAGCTCGGGGCGAACAGGGAACACCGGGGAGCTGTTTTTT.

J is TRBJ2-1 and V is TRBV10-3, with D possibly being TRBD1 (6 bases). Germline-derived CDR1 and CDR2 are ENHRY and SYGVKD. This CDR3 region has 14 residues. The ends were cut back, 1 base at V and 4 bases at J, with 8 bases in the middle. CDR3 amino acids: CAISELTGYNEQFF. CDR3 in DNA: TGTGCCATCAGTGAGTTGACAGGATACAATGAGCAGTTCTTC.

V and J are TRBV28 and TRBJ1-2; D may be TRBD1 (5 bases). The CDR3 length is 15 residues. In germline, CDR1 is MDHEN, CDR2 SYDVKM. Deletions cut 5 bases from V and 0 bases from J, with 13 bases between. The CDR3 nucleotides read TGTGCCAGCAGTACCTTGACAGCAGCTAACTATGGCTACACCTTC. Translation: CASSTLTAANYGYTF.

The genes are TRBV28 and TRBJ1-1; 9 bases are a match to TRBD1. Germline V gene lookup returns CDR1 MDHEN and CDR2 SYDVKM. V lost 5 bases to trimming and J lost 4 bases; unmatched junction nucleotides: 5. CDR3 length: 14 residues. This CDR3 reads CASSRQGVSTEAFF. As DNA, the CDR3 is TGTGCCAGCAGTCGACAGGGGGTGAGCACTGAAGCTTTCTTT.

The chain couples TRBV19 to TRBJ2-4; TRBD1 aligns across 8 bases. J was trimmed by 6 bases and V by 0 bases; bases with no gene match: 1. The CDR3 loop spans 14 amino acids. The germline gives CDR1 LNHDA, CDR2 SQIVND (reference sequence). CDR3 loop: CASSIEGTGNIQYF. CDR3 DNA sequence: TGTGCCAGTAGTATAGAAGGGACAGGAAACATTCAGTACTTC.